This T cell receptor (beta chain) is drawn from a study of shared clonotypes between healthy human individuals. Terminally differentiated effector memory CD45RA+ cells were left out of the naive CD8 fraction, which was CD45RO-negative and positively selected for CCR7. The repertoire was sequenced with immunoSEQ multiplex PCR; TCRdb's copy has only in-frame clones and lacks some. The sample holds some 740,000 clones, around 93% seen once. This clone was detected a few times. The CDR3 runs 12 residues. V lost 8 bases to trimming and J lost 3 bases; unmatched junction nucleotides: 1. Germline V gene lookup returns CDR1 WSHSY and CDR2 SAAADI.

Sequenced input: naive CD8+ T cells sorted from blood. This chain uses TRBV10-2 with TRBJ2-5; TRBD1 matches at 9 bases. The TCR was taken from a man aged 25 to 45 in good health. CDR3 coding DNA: TGCGCCAGCTGGACAGGGGAAGAGACCCAGTACTTC. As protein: CASWTGEETQYF.